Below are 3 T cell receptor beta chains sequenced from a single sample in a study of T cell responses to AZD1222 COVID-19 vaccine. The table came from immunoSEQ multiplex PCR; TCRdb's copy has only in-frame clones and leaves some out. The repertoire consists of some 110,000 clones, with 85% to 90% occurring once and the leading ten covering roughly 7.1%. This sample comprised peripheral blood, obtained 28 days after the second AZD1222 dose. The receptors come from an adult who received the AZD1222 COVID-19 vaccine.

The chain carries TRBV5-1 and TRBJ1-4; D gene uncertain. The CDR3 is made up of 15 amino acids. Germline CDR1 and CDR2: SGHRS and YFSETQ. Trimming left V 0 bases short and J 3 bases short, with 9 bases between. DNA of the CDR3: TGCGCCAGCAGCTTGGGACCTGCGGCTAATGAAAAACTGTTTTTT. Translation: CASSLGPAANEKLFF. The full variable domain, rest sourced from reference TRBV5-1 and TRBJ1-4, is KAGVTQTPRYLIKTRGQQVTLSCSPISGHRSVSWYQQTPGQGLQFLFEYFSETQRNKGNFPGRFSGRQFSNSRSEMNVSTLELGDSALYLCASSLGPAANEKLFFGSGTQLSVL.

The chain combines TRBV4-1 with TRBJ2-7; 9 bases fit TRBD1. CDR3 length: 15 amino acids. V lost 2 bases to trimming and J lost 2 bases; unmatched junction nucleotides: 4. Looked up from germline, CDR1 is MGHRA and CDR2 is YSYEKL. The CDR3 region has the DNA TGCGCCAGCAGCCAAAAACAGGGGGCTCCCTACGAGCAGTACTTC. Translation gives CASSQKQGAPYEQYF.

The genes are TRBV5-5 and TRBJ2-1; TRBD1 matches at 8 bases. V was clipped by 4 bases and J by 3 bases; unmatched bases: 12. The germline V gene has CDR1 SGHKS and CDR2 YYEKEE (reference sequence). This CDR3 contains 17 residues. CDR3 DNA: TGTGCCAGCAGCCCAAAATGGGGCAGGGGGCTCTACAATGAGCAGTTCTTC. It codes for CASSPKWGRGLYNEQFF.